These T cell receptor beta chains were read from a single sample in a study of graft-versus-host responses after intestinal transplantation. This table comes from immunoSEQ multiplex PCR, and its TCRdb copy is limited to in-frame clones, with some not included. Seen here are roughly 110,000 clones, roughly nine tenths observed once, and the top ten hold approximately 0.22%. Their recognized antigens are unknown. The source was unstimulated CD4+ T cells sorted from spleen or lymph node cells, collected before transplant. Receptors were obtained from a human donor who was the organ donor for an intestinal transplant. CDR3s include the opening cysteine and the closing phenylalanine or tryptophan. The order of the fields is clone size, D gene, J gene, V gene, CDR3 protein, CDR3 DNA. D genes are given only for firm matches. Clone size appears in some rows only: once, few, many, or a class for an expanded clone.

clone_size: NA
d_call: NA
j_call: TRBJ1-1
v_call: TRBV25-1
cdr3_aa: CASSDNRWTEAFF
cdr3_nt: TGTGCCAGCAGTGATAATCGGTGGACTGAAGCTTTCTTT

clone_size: NA
d_call: NA
j_call: TRBJ1-4
v_call: TRBV19
cdr3_aa: CASSIVDATNEKLFF
cdr3_nt: TGTGCCAGTAGTATAGTCGATGCAACTAATGAAAAACTGTTTTTT

clone_size: NA
d_call: NA
j_call: TRBJ2-1
v_call: TRBV11-2
cdr3_aa: CASSLGGKLGEQFF
cdr3_nt: TGTGCCAGCAGCTTAGGCGGGAAGTTGGGTGAGCAGTTCTTC

clone_size: NA
d_call: NA
j_call: TRBJ2-5
v_call: TRBV11-1
cdr3_aa: CASSLAPAARWTQYF
cdr3_nt: TGTGCCAGCAGCTTAGCGCCAGCGGCCAGGTGGACCCAGTACTTC

clone_size: NA
d_call: TRBD2
j_call: TRBJ2-2
v_call: TRBV10-2
cdr3_aa: CASSLGLANTGELFF
cdr3_nt: TGCGCCAGCAGTCTGGGACTAGCGAACACCGGGGAGCTGTTTTTT

clone_size: NA
d_call: NA
j_call: TRBJ2-1
v_call: TRBV9
cdr3_aa: CASTPRDFSYNEQFF
cdr3_nt: TGTGCCAGCACCCCCAGGGACTTCTCCTACAATGAGCAGTTCTTC

clone_size: NA
d_call: NA
j_call: TRBJ1-2
v_call: TRBV6-5
cdr3_aa: CASLQFPYGYTF
cdr3_nt: TGTGCCAGCCTACAGTTCCCTTATGGCTACACCTTC

clone_size: NA
d_call: TRBD1
j_call: TRBJ1-4
v_call: TRBV13
cdr3_aa: CASSSRRGPFGKLFF
cdr3_nt: TGTGCCAGCAGCTCCCGCAGGGGGCCTTTTGGAAAACTGTTTTTT

clone_size: NA
d_call: TRBD1
j_call: TRBJ1-6
v_call: TRBV25-1
cdr3_aa: CASSDMNRGYNSPLHF
cdr3_nt: TGTGCCAGCAGTGACATGAACAGGGGTTATAATTCACCCCTCCACTTT

clone_size: NA
d_call: TRBD2
j_call: TRBJ2-3
v_call: TRBV28
cdr3_aa: CASSLAGVGDTQYF
cdr3_nt: TGTGCCAGCAGCTTAGCGGGAGTTGGAGATACGCAGTATTTT

clone_size: NA
d_call: TRBD2
j_call: TRBJ2-3
v_call: TRBV4-1
cdr3_aa: CASSQGVASGRQDTQYF
cdr3_nt: TGCGCCAGCAGCCAAGGCGTGGCTAGCGGGAGACAAGATACGCAGTATTTT

clone_size: NA
d_call: TRBD2
j_call: TRBJ2-1
v_call: TRBV5-1
cdr3_aa: CASSLADRLAGSYNEQFF
cdr3_nt: TGCGCCAGCAGCTTGGCCGATAGGCTAGCGGGGTCCTACAATGAGCAGTTCTTC

clone_size: NA
d_call: NA
j_call: TRBJ2-4
v_call: TRBV29-1
cdr3_aa: CSVAWGKNIQYF
cdr3_nt: TGCAGCGTTGCGTGGGGCAAAAACATTCAGTACTTC

clone_size: NA
d_call: NA
j_call: TRBJ2-4
v_call: TRBV28
cdr3_aa: CASSLWDNLNIQYF
cdr3_nt: TGTGCCAGCAGTCTATGGGACAACCTAAACATTCAGTACTTC

clone_size: NA
d_call: NA
j_call: TRBJ2-4
v_call: TRBV18
cdr3_aa: CASSPAKNIQYF
cdr3_nt: TGTGCCAGCTCACCCGCCAAAAACATTCAGTACTTC

clone_size: NA
d_call: TRBD2
j_call: TRBJ2-7
v_call: TRBV29-1
cdr3_aa: CSVARGGAYEQYF
cdr3_nt: TGCAGCGTTGCACGGGGGGGCGCCTACGAGCAGTACTTC

clone_size: NA
d_call: NA
j_call: TRBJ1-4
v_call: TRBV6-5
cdr3_aa: CASSYSRGALNEKLFF
cdr3_nt: TGTGCCAGCAGTTACTCGAGAGGGGCTCTTAATGAAAAACTGTTTTTT

clone_size: NA
d_call: NA
j_call: TRBJ2-7
v_call: TRBV6-1
cdr3_aa: CATARDWVSYEQYF
cdr3_nt: TGTGCCACCGCGAGGGACTGGGTATCCTACGAGCAGTACTTC

clone_size: NA
d_call: TRBD1
j_call: TRBJ1-5
v_call: TRBV5-5
cdr3_aa: CASRPLPTGTGEYSNQPQHF
cdr3_nt: TGTGCCAGCAGGCCCCTCCCTACCGGGACAGGGGAGTATAGCAATCAGCCCCAGCATTTT

clone_size: NA
d_call: TRBD1
j_call: TRBJ2-3
v_call: TRBV11-2
cdr3_aa: CASSGGWGDRSTDTQYF
cdr3_nt: TGTGCCAGCAGCGGCGGGTGGGGGGACAGGAGCACAGATACGCAGTATTTT

clone_size: NA
d_call: NA
j_call: TRBJ2-2
v_call: TRBV30
cdr3_aa: CAWRRQGPTGELFF
cdr3_nt: TGTGCCTGGAGGCGCCAGGGACCCACCGGGGAGCTGTTTTTT

clone_size: NA
d_call: NA
j_call: TRBJ2-7
v_call: TRBV28
cdr3_aa: CASSPDRHEQYF
cdr3_nt: TGTGCCAGCAGCCCTGACAGACACGAGCAGTACTTC

clone_size: NA
d_call: NA
j_call: TRBJ2-2
v_call: TRBV14
cdr3_aa: CASSQDWGRPNTGELFF
cdr3_nt: TGTGCCAGCAGCCAAGATTGGGGACGACCGAACACCGGGGAGCTGTTTTTT

clone_size: NA
d_call: NA
j_call: TRBJ2-7
v_call: TRBV19
cdr3_aa: CASSVSRGGYEQYF
cdr3_nt: TGTGCCAGTAGTGTCTCGAGGGGAGGCTACGAGCAGTACTTC

clone_size: NA
d_call: TRBD1
j_call: TRBJ1-2
v_call: TRBV5-1
cdr3_aa: CASSLAGGYGYTF
cdr3_nt: TGCGCCAGCAGCTTGGCAGGGGGCTATGGCTACACCTTC

clone_size: NA
d_call: TRBD2
j_call: TRBJ2-5
v_call: TRBV4-2
cdr3_aa: CASSQDFSAGGETQYF
cdr3_nt: TGTGCCAGCAGCCAAGACTTCTCGGCGGGAGGAGAGACCCAGTACTTC

clone_size: NA
d_call: TRBD1
j_call: TRBJ1-3
v_call: TRBV5-1
cdr3_aa: CASSRKTGHLSGNTIYF
cdr3_nt: TGCGCCAGCAGCCGGAAGACAGGGCACTTGTCTGGAAACACCATATATTTT

clone_size: NA
d_call: TRBD2
j_call: TRBJ2-7
v_call: TRBV19
cdr3_aa: CASTPLAGGTEQYF
cdr3_nt: TGTGCCAGTACCCCCTTAGCGGGAGGCACCGAGCAGTACTTC

clone_size: once
d_call: NA
j_call: TRBJ1-4
v_call: TRBV5-1
cdr3_aa: CASSLSQATNEKLFF
cdr3_nt: TGCGCCAGCAGCTTAAGCCAGGCAACTAATGAAAAACTGTTTTTT

clone_size: NA
d_call: TRBD1
j_call: TRBJ1-5
v_call: TRBV6-1
cdr3_aa: CASSRTGAMQPQHF
cdr3_nt: TGTGCCAGCAGCAGGACAGGTGCAATGCAGCCCCAGCATTTT

clone_size: NA
d_call: NA
j_call: TRBJ1-2
v_call: TRBV6-6
cdr3_aa: CASSSPGVNYGYTF
cdr3_nt: TGTGCCAGCAGTTCACCAGGGGTTAACTATGGCTACACCTTC

clone_size: NA
d_call: NA
j_call: TRBJ1-3
v_call: TRBV7-6
cdr3_aa: CASSLVPDLSIGNTIYF
cdr3_nt: TGTGCCAGCAGCTTAGTGCCGGACTTGTCCATCGGAAACACCATATATTTT

clone_size: NA
d_call: NA
j_call: TRBJ1-3
v_call: TRBV5-8
cdr3_aa: CASSLVRDYDLGNTIYF
cdr3_nt: TGTGCCAGCAGCTTGGTCCGGGATTACGACCTAGGAAACACCATATATTTT

clone_size: NA
d_call: NA
j_call: TRBJ2-1
v_call: TRBV7-2
cdr3_aa: CASSLTSHNEQFF
cdr3_nt: TGTGCCAGCAGCCTCACTAGCCACAATGAGCAGTTCTTC

clone_size: NA
d_call: NA
j_call: TRBJ1-3
v_call: TRBV11-2
cdr3_aa: CASSLRGAGNTIYF
cdr3_nt: TGTGCCAGCAGCCTCAGGGGTGCTGGAAACACCATATATTTT